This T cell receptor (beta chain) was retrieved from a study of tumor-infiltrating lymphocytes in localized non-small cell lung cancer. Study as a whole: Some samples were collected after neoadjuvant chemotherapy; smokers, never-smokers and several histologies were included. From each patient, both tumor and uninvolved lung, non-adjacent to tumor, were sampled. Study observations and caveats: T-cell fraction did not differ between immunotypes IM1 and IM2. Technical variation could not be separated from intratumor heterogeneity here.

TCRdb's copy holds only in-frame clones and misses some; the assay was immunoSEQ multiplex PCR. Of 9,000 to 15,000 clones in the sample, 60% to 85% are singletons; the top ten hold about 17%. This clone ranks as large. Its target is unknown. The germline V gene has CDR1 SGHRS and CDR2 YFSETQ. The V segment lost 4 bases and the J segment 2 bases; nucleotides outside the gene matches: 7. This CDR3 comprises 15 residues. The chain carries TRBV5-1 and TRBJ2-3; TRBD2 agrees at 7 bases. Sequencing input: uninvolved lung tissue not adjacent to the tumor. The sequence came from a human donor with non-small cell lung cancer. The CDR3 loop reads CASSTIQRDTDTQYF. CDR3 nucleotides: TGCGCCAGCAGCACGATCCAGCGGGACACAGATACGCAGTATTTT.